The 25 T cell receptor beta chains in this list originate from one sample, sequenced in a study of graft-versus-host responses after intestinal transplantation. Repertoires were generated with immunoSEQ multiplex PCR, while TCRdb's copy carries only in-frame clones and drops some. The table lists tens of thousands of clones, 90% of them singletons. Antigen specificity for these receptors is unknown. Material: unstimulated CD8+ T cells sorted from spleen or lymph node cells, obtained before transplant. The receptors originated from a human donor who was the organ donor for an intestinal transplant.

The chain's CDR3 is CASSLGDRDLSYEQYF. The CDR3 nucleotides read TGTGCCAGCAGCTTAGGAGACAGGGACCTCTCCTACGAGCAGTACTTC. This sequence joins TRBV7-9 and TRBJ2-7, with 7 nucleotides matching TRBD1. This CDR3 comprises 16 residues. The germline gives CDR1 SEHNR, CDR2 FQNEAQ (reference sequence). V lost 1 base to trimming and J lost 0 bases; unmatched junction nucleotides: 6.

A note on this clone: Sequence at one end of the junction differs from germline and may be a read error. CDR3 DNA sequence: TGTGCCAGCAGACGTGGGGTAGCGGGATTCGACGAGCGGTACTTC. Translated, it gives CASRRGVAGFDERYF. The V gene is TRBV7-6, the J gene TRBJ2-7, with 8 bases lining up with TRBD2. Germline values: CDR1 SGHVS, CDR2 FNYEAQ. This CDR3 region has 15 residues.

This clone is a singleton in its sample. For the CDR3, the DNA is TGTGCCAGCAGCTTGCACGGGGGATTGAACACTGAAGCTTTCTTT. Its translation: CASSLHGGLNTEAFF. The chain joins TRBV5-6 to TRBJ1-1; D may be TRBD1 (5 bases). The CDR3 is 15 residues long. Trimming left V 1 base short and J 0 bases short, with 10 bases between. Germline V gene sequence: CDR1 SGHDT, CDR2 YYEEEE.

V is TRBV7-8 and J is TRBJ2-2; D uncertain. The V gene lost 2 bases and the J gene lost 1 base, with 14 bases spanning the gap. The CDR3 is 17 amino acids. Germline loops: CDR1 SGHVS, CDR2 FQNEAQ. CDR3 bases: TGTGCCAGCAGCTTATCTTGGCCAGGCGAGAACACCGGGGAGCTGTTTTTT. Its translation: CASSLSWPGENTGELFF. The whole variable domain, filled in from reference TRBV7-8 and TRBJ2-2, reads GAGVSQSPRYKVAKRGQDVALRCDPISGHVSLFWYQQALGQGPEFLTYFQNEAQLDKSGLPSDRFFAERPEGSVSTLKIQRTQQEDSAVYLCASSLSWPGENTGELFFGEGSRLTVL.

In DNA, the CDR3 is TGTGCCAGCAGTGGTGAGTCCCGGGTATACAATGAGCAGTTCTTC. It is translated as CASSGESRVYNEQFF. The rearrangement links TRBV28 to TRBJ2-1; D not resolved. This CDR3 is built from 15 residues. The V gene lost 5 bases and the J gene lost 4 bases, with 15 bases spanning the gap. Germline CDR1 MDHEN, CDR2 SYDVKM.

This chain links TRBV28 with TRBJ2-7; possible D gene TRBD2, 6 bases. The germline gives CDR1 MDHEN, CDR2 SYDVKM. The CDR3 spans 11 residues. V was cut by 6 bases and J by 3 bases, with 6 bases left in between. The CDR3 nucleotides read TGTGCCAGCAGGGAGGGCTACGAGCAGTACTTC. It is translated as CASREGYEQYF.

The V and J genes are TRBV6-4 and TRBJ2-3, with D perhaps matching TRBD2 (6 bases). V lost 3 bases and J lost 0, with 7 bases in between. The CDR3 contains 14 residues. The germline gives CDR1 MRHNA, CDR2 SNTAGT. CDR3 loop: CASSESGSTDTQYF. Written as DNA, the CDR3 is TGTGCCAGCAGTGAAAGCGGGAGCACAGATACGCAGTATTTT.

The chain has TRBV5-4 and TRBJ2-4; TRBD2 is a possible D gene (5 bases). CDR3 length equals 15 residues. Germline CDR1 is SGHNT and CDR2 is YYREEE (reference sequence). With 4 bases removed from V and 6 bases from J, the gap between germline ends came to 17 bases. The chain's CDR3 is CASSLDRDEGNIQYF. For the CDR3, the DNA is TGTGCCAGCAGCCTAGATCGGGATGAGGGAAACATTCAGTACTTC.

This sequence joins TRBV28 and TRBJ2-6; D possibly corresponds to TRBD1 (5 bases). Trimming shortened V by 6 bases and J by 13 bases, and 16 bases separated the two germline ends. CDR3 length: 13 residues. CDR1 and CDR2 from the germline V gene are MDHEN and SYDVKM. The DNA of the CDR3 is TGTGCCAGCAGCCGAGAGACAGATTTGGTCCTGACTTTC. It codes for CASSRETDLVLTF.

The chain joins TRBV27 to TRBJ2-2; 12 bases map to TRBD2. Germline V gives CDR1 MNHEY, CDR2 SMNVEV (reference sequence). This CDR3 comprises 17 residues. V shed 3 bases, J shed 6 bases, and the junction held 8 bases outside the gene matches. In nucleotides, the CDR3 is TGTGCCAGCAGTTTTAACAGACTAGCGGGAGATGCCGGGGAGCTGTTTTTT. As protein: CASSFNRLAGDAGELFF.

The chain is built from TRBV4-1 and TRBJ1-1; D is undetermined. The CDR3 consists of 14 residues. Germline V CDR1 and CDR2: MGHRA, YSYEKL. Between the trimmed V and J ends, which lost 0 bases and 5 bases, there was a span of 10 bases. DNA of the CDR3: TGCGCCAGCAGCCAAGATATATCGGGGACTGAAGCTTTCTTT. Translated: CASSQDISGTEAFF.

V and J are TRBV4-3 and TRBJ2-7; D may be TRBD1 (6 bases). The germline V gene encodes CDR1 LGHNA and CDR2 YSLEER. The CDR3 loop spans 15 amino acids. Trimming pared 1 base from V and 0 bases from J, leaving 10 bases between. This CDR3 is CASSQGTANSYEQYF. The CDR3 region has the DNA TGCGCCAGCAGCCAAGGGACAGCCAACTCCTACGAGCAGTACTTC.

In this sample, this clone turned up once. V and J are TRBV9 and TRBJ1-2, with 7 bases that match TRBD1. Looked up from germline, CDR1 is SGDLS and CDR2 is YYNGEE. Germline trimming cut 3 bases from V and 0 bases from J; bases unmatched to any gene: 5. The CDR3 is made up of 15 amino acids. Here the CDR3 reads CASSGPGQTNYGYTF. CDR3 nucleotides: TGTGCCAGCAGCGGACCGGGACAGACTAACTATGGCTACACCTTC.

The chain couples TRBV29-1 to TRBJ1-3, with 9 bases fitting TRBD1. The CDR3 runs to 17 residues. V trimming: 1 base; J trimming: 7 bases; junction bases outside the gene matches: 14. Germline loops: CDR1 SQVTM, CDR2 ANQGSEA. In DNA, the CDR3 is TGCAGCGTTGAAGGGACCGGGACAGGGAGGGAAGAGAACACCATATATTTT. Its translation is CSVEGTGTGREENTIYF.

CDR3 coding DNA: TGTGCCAGCAGTGAATGGTGGAGGTTCGGGGGAAACACCATATATTTT. Its translation: CASSEWWRFGGNTIYF. This chain connects TRBV6-1 to TRBJ1-3; no clear D. The V gene's germline CDR1 is MNHNS and CDR2 SASEGT. This CDR3 comprises 16 residues. V lost 2 bases and J lost 4, with 15 bases in between.

CDR3 in DNA: TGTGCCAGTAGTATGGTCCGGGACAGAGCCTACGAGCAGTACTTC. This gives the protein CASSMVRDRAYEQYF. This rearrangement joins TRBV19 to TRBJ2-7; TRBD1 matches 7 bases. Germline-derived CDR1 and CDR2 are LNHDA and SQIVND (reference sequence). The CDR3 is 15 amino acids. After removal of 3 bases from V and 2 bases from J, the junction contained 7 bases not matched to a gene.

The genes are TRBV15 and TRBJ2-1, with 10 nucleotides matching TRBD2. CDR3 length: 22 amino acids. From germline, CDR1 is LNHNV and CDR2 YYDKDF (reference sequence). Germline trimming cut 1 base from V and 2 bases from J; bases unmatched to any gene: 20. The CDR3 DNA reads as TGTGCCACCAGCAGAGTTCGATGGCATGAGCGGGAGGGCCTGGGGCCCTACAATGAGCAGTTCTTC. Its translation is CATSRVRWHEREGLGPYNEQFF. Full variable domain (missing parts from reference TRBV15 and TRBJ2-1): DAMVIQNPRYQVTQFGKPVTLSCSQTLNHNVMYWYQQKSSQAPKLLFHYYDKDFNNEADTPDNFQSRRPNTSFCFLDIRSPGLGDTAMYLCATSRVRWHEREGLGPYNEQFFGPGTRLTVL.

This clone was detected once. The chain has TRBV5-1 and TRBJ2-5, with D possibly being TRBD1 (5 bases). CDR1 and CDR2 from the germline V gene are SGHRS and YFSETQ. Trimming took off 7 bases at V and 1 base at J, with 8 bases between the two ends. The CDR3 runs to 12 residues. Here the CDR3 DNA reads TGCGCCAGCTTGGACACCCAAGAGACCCAGTACTTC. Amino acid sequence: CASLDTQETQYF.

The chain carries TRBV4-3 and TRBJ2-3; TRBD2 aligns across 11 bases. J lost 2 bases, V lost 3 bases, and 16 bases had no gene match. The CDR3 loop spans 20 amino acids. The germline V gene has CDR1 LGHNA and CDR2 YSLEER. CDR3 sequence: CASSQEGLPRLAGHTDTQYF. CDR3 DNA sequence: TGCGCCAGCAGCCAGGAAGGGTTGCCACGACTAGCGGGGCACACAGATACGCAGTATTTT.

V gene TRBV5-8 combines with J gene TRBJ2-1, with a possible D match to TRBD2 (6 bases). Trimming took off 0 bases at V and 6 bases at J, with 13 bases between the two ends. Germline CDR1 reads SGHTS; CDR2 reads YDEGEE. There are 15 residues in the CDR3. The CDR3 DNA reads as TGTGCCAGCAGCTTGGCCGGGGGAGCGGGCAATGAGCAGTTCTTC. Amino acid sequence: CASSLAGGAGNEQFF.

The chain joins TRBV6-5 to TRBJ1-1; D is uncertain. The CDR3 length is 14 residues. Germline loops: CDR1 MNHEY, CDR2 SVGAGI. The V end lost 2 bases, the J end lost 6 bases, and 13 bases lay between the germline ends. The CDR3 spells CASSYDPEVSEAFF. The CDR3, as DNA: TGTGCCAGCAGTTACGATCCGGAGGTCTCTGAAGCTTTCTTT.

The V and J genes are TRBV5-1 and TRBJ2-2; a weak D match, TRBD1 (6 bases). The V gene lost 4 bases and the J gene lost 9 bases, with 25 bases spanning the gap. Germline CDR1 and CDR2: SGHRS and YFSETQ. This CDR3 comprises 17 residues. The CDR3 sequence is CASSVGQSPLRHWELFF. CDR3 DNA sequence: TGCGCCAGCAGCGTTGGACAGTCCCCGCTAAGACACTGGGAGCTGTTTTTT.

V gene TRBV2 combines with J gene TRBJ2-7, with D perhaps TRBD1 (6 bases). The germline CDR1 and CDR2 sequences are SNHLY and FYNNEI. The CDR3 consists of 13 residues. V gave up 3 bases and J gave up 5 bases, with 11 bases separating them. CDR3 in amino acids: CASSEGAFHEQYF. The CDR3 DNA is TGTGCCAGCAGTGAGGGGGCCTTCCACGAGCAGTACTTC.

The chain combines TRBV9 with TRBJ2-2; 9 bases match TRBD1. The germline CDR1 and CDR2 sequences are SGDLS and YYNGEE. After removal of 3 bases from V and 3 bases from J, the junction contained 6 bases not matched to a gene. The CDR3 covers 16 residues. Written as DNA, the CDR3 is TGTGCCAGCAGCGCCGGGACAGGGACGTACACCGGGGAGCTGTTTTTT. As protein: CASSAGTGTYTGELFF.

There are a few counts of this clone. The chain joins TRBV28 to TRBJ2-3, with TRBD2 identical over 11 bases. Germline V gives CDR1 MDHEN, CDR2 SYDVKM. The CDR3 length is 16 residues. J gave up 0 bases and V 5 bases, and 4 bases lay outside the gene matches. The CDR3 nucleotides read TGTGCCAGCAGTCCGACTAGCGGGGCTAGCACAGATACGCAGTATTTT. Protein: CASSPTSGASTDTQYF.